These T cell receptor beta chains were read from a single sample in a study of healthy donors' naive CD4 and CD8 T cells. TCRdb passed the reads through MiXCR, listing each CDR3 protein once. The table records approximately 200,000 distinct CDR3 sequences, 65% to 75% of them present only once. The sample taken for sequencing was naive CD4+ and CD8+ T cells sorted from blood, pooled from several donors. The source is a pool of human donors in good health; the sample pools cells from several healthy donors. CDR3s include the opening cysteine and the closing phenylalanine or tryptophan. The order of the fields is J gene, clone size, V gene, D gene, CDR3 length, CDR3 DNA, CDR3 protein. D genes are given only for firm matches. Some rows mark clone size as missing; the rest say once, few, many or name a class of expanded clone.

j_gene: TRBJ2-7; abundance: -; v_gene: TRBV12-3/TRBV12-4; d_gene: -; len: 14; CDR3nt: TGTGCCAGCAGTTTAGACAGGGGAGGCTACGAGCAGTACTTC; CDR3aa: CASSLDRGGYEQYF
j_gene: TRBJ1-1; abundance: -; v_gene: TRBV6-5; d_gene: -; len: 15; CDR3nt: TGTGCCAGCAGTCCAACAGGAGCGAGAAACACTGAAGCTTTCTTT; CDR3aa: CASSPTGARNTEAFF
j_gene: TRBJ2-3; abundance: -; v_gene: TRBV29-1; d_gene: -; len: 10; CDR3nt: TGCAGCGCTAGGGCAGATACGCAGTATTTT; CDR3aa: CSARADTQYF
j_gene: TRBJ1-6; abundance: -; v_gene: TRBV6-1; d_gene: -; len: 13; CDR3nt: TGTGCCAACCGGGGCCTCGCTAATTCACCCCTCCACTTT; CDR3aa: CANRGLANSPLHF
j_gene: TRBJ1-1; abundance: few; v_gene: TRBV6-6; d_gene: -; len: 15; CDR3nt: TGTGCCAGCAGTTATTCTACAGGAGTGAACACTGAAGCTTTCTTT; CDR3aa: CASSYSTGVNTEAFF
j_gene: TRBJ2-7; abundance: few; v_gene: TRBV29-1; d_gene: -; len: 11; CDR3nt: TGCAGCGTGTGGACACCCGGCGAGCAGTACTTC; CDR3aa: CSVWTPGEQYF
j_gene: TRBJ2-7; abundance: few; v_gene: TRBV29-1; d_gene: TRBD1; len: 13; CDR3nt: TGCAGCGTTGGCACAGGGGACTCCTACGAGCAGTACTTC; CDR3aa: CSVGTGDSYEQYF
j_gene: TRBJ2-7; abundance: -; v_gene: TRBV29-1; d_gene: TRBD2; len: 12; CDR3nt: TGCAGCGTTGGGACTAGCGGTTACGAGCAGTACTTC; CDR3aa: CSVGTSGYEQYF
j_gene: TRBJ2-3; abundance: few; v_gene: TRBV6-5; d_gene: -; len: 11; CDR3nt: TGTGCCAGCAGTTCTTCAGATACGCAGTATTTT; CDR3aa: CASSSSDTQYF
j_gene: TRBJ2-2; abundance: few; v_gene: TRBV6-1; d_gene: -; len: 15; CDR3nt: TGTGCCAGCAGTGGACAGGTCGCGAACACCGGGGAGCTGTTTTTT; CDR3aa: CASSGQVANTGELFF
j_gene: TRBJ1-1; abundance: few; v_gene: TRBV29-1; d_gene: TRBD1; len: 11; CDR3nt: TGCAGCGCTTTGGGACAGCCTGAAGCTTTCTTT; CDR3aa: CSALGQPEAFF
j_gene: TRBJ2-1; abundance: -; v_gene: TRBV10-3; d_gene: -; len: 12; CDR3nt: TGTGCCATCAGACCCGACAGCAATGAGCAGTTCTTC; CDR3aa: CAIRPDSNEQFF
j_gene: TRBJ2-5; abundance: -; v_gene: TRBV6-5; d_gene: TRBD1; len: 11; CDR3nt: TGTGCCAGTGTACAGGGGGAGACCCAGTACTTC; CDR3aa: CASVQGETQYF
j_gene: TRBJ1-5; abundance: -; v_gene: TRBV15; d_gene: -; len: 14; CDR3nt: TGTGCCACCAGCGGCAAGACGGGAAATCAGCCCCAGCATTTT; CDR3aa: CATSGKTGNQPQHF
j_gene: TRBJ2-1; abundance: few; v_gene: TRBV6-6; d_gene: -; len: 12; CDR3nt: TGTGCCAGCAGTTACTCCGCCAATGAGCAGTTCTTC; CDR3aa: CASSYSANEQFF
j_gene: TRBJ2-2; abundance: few; v_gene: TRBV6-5; d_gene: TRBD2; len: 17; CDR3nt: TGTGCCAGCAGTTACAAGGGACTAGCGGGGACCATCGGGGAGCTGTTTTTT; CDR3aa: CASSYKGLAGTIGELFF
j_gene: TRBJ2-2; abundance: -; v_gene: TRBV6-5; d_gene: -; len: 16; CDR3nt: TGTGCCAGCAGTTATCGGACAGTTCCAAACACCGGGGAGCTGTTTTTT; CDR3aa: CASSYRTVPNTGELFF
j_gene: TRBJ1-1; abundance: -; v_gene: TRBV29-1; d_gene: TRBD1; len: 15; CDR3nt: TGCAGCGTTGAATCTCTCGGGACAGGGAATACTGAAGCTTTCTTT; CDR3aa: CSVESLGTGNTEAFF
j_gene: TRBJ1-1; abundance: -; v_gene: TRBV30; d_gene: TRBD1; len: 14; CDR3nt: TGTGCCTGGAGTGTCCAGGGGGCGATTTCTGAAGCTTTCTTT; CDR3aa: CAWSVQGAISEAFF
j_gene: TRBJ1-5; abundance: -; v_gene: TRBV27; d_gene: TRBD1; len: 13; CDR3nt: TGTGCCAGCAGTACGACAGGGGGTCAGCCCCAGCATTTT; CDR3aa: CASSTTGGQPQHF
j_gene: TRBJ2-5; abundance: -; v_gene: TRBV5-4; d_gene: -; len: 15; CDR3nt: TGTGCCAGCAGCTTAGATGGGCAGGGTGGAGAGACCCAGTACTTC; CDR3aa: CASSLDGQGGETQYF
j_gene: TRBJ1-1; abundance: -; v_gene: TRBV11-3; d_gene: -; len: 12; CDR3nt: TGTGCCAGCAGCTCATCCAGGGTGCGAGCTTTCTTT; CDR3aa: CASSSSRVRAFF
j_gene: TRBJ2-3; abundance: -; v_gene: TRBV30; d_gene: -; len: 12; CDR3nt: TGTGCCTGGAGTGTAGAACCAGATACGCAGTATTTT; CDR3aa: CAWSVEPDTQYF
j_gene: TRBJ2-7; abundance: -; v_gene: TRBV19; d_gene: -; len: 12; CDR3nt: TGTGCCAGTAGTATGGGTGGGTACGAGCAGTACTTC; CDR3aa: CASSMGGYEQYF
j_gene: TRBJ2-7; abundance: few; v_gene: TRBV6-5; d_gene: TRBD1; len: 13; CDR3nt: TGTGCCAGCAGCGGACAGGGTATAGACGAGCAGTACTTC; CDR3aa: CASSGQGIDEQYF
j_gene: TRBJ2-5; abundance: -; v_gene: TRBV15; d_gene: TRBD1; len: 18; CDR3nt: TGTGCCACCAGCAGAGATCCTCCGGGACAGGGGCGTCAAGAGACCCAGTACTTC; CDR3aa: CATSRDPPGQGRQETQYF
j_gene: TRBJ2-2; abundance: -; v_gene: TRBV29-1; d_gene: -; len: 18; CDR3nt: TGCAGCGTTGTGGTGACAGGGCTTAAAACGGGAGGTCTCAGGGAGCTGTTTTTT; CDR3aa: CSVVVTGLKTGGLRELFF